This T cell receptor (beta chain) was recovered during a study of human T cells and chemical hapten exposure. Overall study context: Alopecia areata, totalis or universalis affected patients who were mostly female.

Time point defined: patch test 1, 2 weeks after DPC sensitization. This sample's treatment: therapeutic diphenylcyclopropenone sensitization with weekly scalp DPC. Germline assignment: CDR1 SGHNT and CDR2 YYREEE (reference sequence). V lost 4 bases to trimming and J lost 2 bases, with 12 bases between them. The CDR3 loop spans 14 amino acids. One entry per CDR3 protein results from TCRdb running MiXCR on the RACE reads. The profile shows tens of thousands of distinct CDR3 sequences, about 11% of them singletons. The TCR was taken from a man aged 35 to 55 with alopecia areata. Some clones in this sample may be carry-over from other donors' samples. This sequence joins TRBV5-4 and TRBJ2-5, with a weak D call TRBD1 (7 bases). The sequences come from whole blood, collected in connection with sensitization to the hapten diphenylcyclopropenone (DPC). The CDR3 sequence: CASSPAGQQETQYF. In DNA, the CDR3 is TGTGCCAGCAGCCCGGCGGGACAGCAAGAGACCCAGTACTTC.